These 12 T cell receptor beta chains came from one sample sequenced in a study of blood T cell repertoires in COVID-19. Profiled with immunoSEQ multiplex PCR; TCRdb holds only in-frame clones, not every one. Altogether approximately 50,000 clones are present, 85% to 95% being singletons, with the ten largest covering 3% to 4%. The source material was peripheral blood. The receptors were sampled from a human donor in a cohort sampled during active COVID-19.

V and J are TRBV3-1 (or the pseudogene TRBV3-2) and TRBJ1-1; TRBD1 is a possible D gene (5 bases). From germline, CDR1 is LGHDT and CDR2 YNNKEL (reference sequence). There are 13 residues in the CDR3. V was trimmed by 3 bases and J by 3 bases, leaving 8 bases between them. The DNA for the CDR3 is TGTGCCAGCAGCCATGGGGCTTACACTGAAGCTTTCTTT. Protein product: CASSHGAYTEAFF.

V usage is TRBV5-4 and J usage is TRBJ1-4; D remains unclear. Per the germline V gene, CDR1 is SGHNT and CDR2 is YYREEE (reference sequence). The CDR3 is 14 residues long. V shed 1 base and J shed 10 bases, with 14 bases lying between them. The CDR3 DNA follows: TGTGCCAGCAGCTTGTACGGGGATGGCGGAAAACTGTTTTTT. Translated, it gives CASSLYGDGGKLFF.

This chain connects TRBV6-2 or TRBV6-3 to TRBJ2-5; D remains ambiguous. The CDR3 has 14 residues. The germline V gene encodes CDR1 MNHEY and CDR2 SVGEGT. V lost 2 bases and J lost 0, with 7 bases in between. This CDR3 reads CASSYSLNQETQYF. The CDR3 DNA follows: TGTGCCAGCAGTTACAGCCTAAACCAAGAGACCCAGTACTTC.

The chain couples TRBV5-1 to TRBJ2-5, with 8 bases lining up with TRBD1. The V segment lost 2 bases and the J segment 4 bases; nucleotides outside the gene matches: 10. From germline, CDR1 is SGHRS and CDR2 YFSETQ. CDR3 length: 16 amino acids. CDR3 in DNA: TGCGCCAGCAGCTTAATGGGGCAGGGGGCGAGAGAGACCCAGTACTTC. Protein: CASSLMGQGARETQYF.

The chain carries TRBV3-1 (or the pseudogene TRBV3-2) and TRBJ2-3, with TRBD2 as a possible D gene (6 bases). The V and J ends lost 3 bases and 2 bases respectively, with 15 bases between them. Germline V gives CDR1 LGHDT, CDR2 YNNKEL (reference sequence). This CDR3 is built from 16 residues. The CDR3 nucleotides are TGTGCCAGCAGCCAGGGAGGCCGCCTTTTCACAGATACGCAGTATTTT. It yields the protein CASSQGGRLFTDTQYF.

The V gene is TRBV7-9, the J gene TRBJ1-4; D remains ambiguous. The CDR3 sequence is 13 residues long. Per the germline V gene, CDR1 is SEHNR and CDR2 is FQNEAQ (reference sequence). V was pared by 1 base and J by 14 bases, with 14 bases between. This CDR3 is CASSLGAAAGLFF. CDR3 DNA: TGTGCCAGCAGCTTAGGGGCAGCGGCGGGTCTGTTTTTT.

The V gene is TRBV7-8, the J gene TRBJ2-2, with D perhaps matching TRBD1 (5 bases). Germline V lookup: CDR1 SGHVS, CDR2 FQNEAQ. The CDR3 has 15 amino acids. Trimming cost V 8 bases and J 6 bases, with 19 bases left between them. CDR3 nucleotide sequence: TGTGCCAGCCGAACTCAAATGGGGCATCCCGGGGAGCTGTTTTTT. Its protein is CASRTQMGHPGELFF.

The chain has TRBV5-6 and TRBJ2-7, with D possibly being TRBD1 (6 bases). The V end was cut by 2 bases, the J end by 5 bases, with 20 bases between. The germline V gene has CDR1 SGHDT and CDR2 YYEEEE. CDR3 length: 16 residues. Written as DNA, the CDR3 is TGTGCCAGCAGCTTAGGGGGTTGGAGTCCCGGGAACGAGCAGTACTTC. This sequence encodes CASSLGGWSPGNEQYF.

The chain carries TRBV28 and TRBJ1-3; D remains unclear. The ends were cut back, 3 bases at V and 7 bases at J, with 10 bases in the middle. In germline, CDR1 is MDHEN, CDR2 SYDVKM. The CDR3 consists of 13 residues. The CDR3 is CASSLSGGNTIYF. CDR3 nucleotides: TGTGCCAGCAGTTTGTCCGGAGGCAACACCATATATTTT.

V gene TRBV4-2 combines with J gene TRBJ2-3; D gene ambiguous. Trimming shortened V by 4 bases and J by 0 bases, and 14 bases separated the two germline ends. Germline CDR1 LGHNA, CDR2 YNFKEQ. There are 16 residues in the CDR3. CDR3 coding DNA: TGTGCCAGCAGCCTCACTCTAGAGGCCAGCACAGATACGCAGTATTTT. This sequence encodes CASSLTLEASTDTQYF.

The rearrangement joins TRBV5-6 to TRBJ1-2; D is undetermined. The V gene's germline CDR1 is SGHDT and CDR2 YYEEEE. Trimming took off 3 bases at V and 7 bases at J, with 10 bases between the two ends. The CDR3 covers 12 residues. CDR3 sequence: CASSSRTLGYTF. The CDR3 DNA reads TGTGCCAGCAGCTCGAGGACTCTTGGCTACACCTTC.

This rearrangement joins TRBV10-3 to TRBJ2-1; a weak D match, TRBD1 (5 bases). V was cut by 0 bases and J by 10 bases, with 19 bases left in between. Germline CDR1 and CDR2: ENHRY and SYGVKD. The CDR3 totals 16 residues. CDR3 coding DNA: TGTGCCATCAGTGAGTCGATAGGCCTAAGGGGTCCAGAGCAGTTCTTC. Residues: CAISESIGLRGPEQFF.